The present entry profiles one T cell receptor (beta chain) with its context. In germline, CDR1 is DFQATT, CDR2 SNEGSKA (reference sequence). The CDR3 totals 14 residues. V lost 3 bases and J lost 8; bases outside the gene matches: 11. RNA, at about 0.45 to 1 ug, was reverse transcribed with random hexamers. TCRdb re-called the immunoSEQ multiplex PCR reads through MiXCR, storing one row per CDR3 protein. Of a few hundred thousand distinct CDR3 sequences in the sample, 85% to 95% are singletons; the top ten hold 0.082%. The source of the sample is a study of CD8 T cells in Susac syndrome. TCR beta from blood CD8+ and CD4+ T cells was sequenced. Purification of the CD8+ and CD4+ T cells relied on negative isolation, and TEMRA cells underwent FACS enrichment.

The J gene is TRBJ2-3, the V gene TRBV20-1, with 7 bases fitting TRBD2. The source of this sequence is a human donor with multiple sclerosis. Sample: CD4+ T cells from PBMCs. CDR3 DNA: TGCAGTGCTAGTGTACGGGGGGTCCCCGGTACGCAGTATTTT. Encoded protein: CSASVRGVPGTQYF.